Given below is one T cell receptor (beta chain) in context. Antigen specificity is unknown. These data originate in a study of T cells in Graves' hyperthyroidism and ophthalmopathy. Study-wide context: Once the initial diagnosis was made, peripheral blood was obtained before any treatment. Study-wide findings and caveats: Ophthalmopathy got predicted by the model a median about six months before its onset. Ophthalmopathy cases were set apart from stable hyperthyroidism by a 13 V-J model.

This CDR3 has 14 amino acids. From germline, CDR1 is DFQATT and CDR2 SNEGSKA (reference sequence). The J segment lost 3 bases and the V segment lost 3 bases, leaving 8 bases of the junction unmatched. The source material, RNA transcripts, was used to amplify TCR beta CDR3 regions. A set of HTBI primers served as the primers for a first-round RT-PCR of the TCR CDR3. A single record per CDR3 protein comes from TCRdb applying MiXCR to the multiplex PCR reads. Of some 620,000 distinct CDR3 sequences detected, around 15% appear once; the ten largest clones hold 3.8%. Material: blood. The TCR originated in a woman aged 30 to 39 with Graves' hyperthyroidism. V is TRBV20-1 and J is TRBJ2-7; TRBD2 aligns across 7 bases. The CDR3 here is CSARGTTNLYEQYF. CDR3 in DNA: TGCAGTGCTAGGGGGACTACCAACCTCTACGAGCAGTACTTC.